A single sample gave rise to the 4 T cell receptor beta chains below, sequenced in a study of T cells after yellow fever vaccination. TCRdb re-called the 5' RACE reads through MiXCR, storing one row per CDR3 protein. Counted here are roughly 250,000 distinct CDR3 sequences, 10% to 15% occurring once; the ten biggest clones make up less than 0.55%. Sequencing was performed on CD4+ T cells sorted from PBMCs, taken 45 days after the yellow fever booster vaccination. Receptors were obtained from a man under 40 who received the YFV17D yellow fever vaccine.

In its sample, this clonotype was seen a few times. The V and J genes are TRBV10-3 and TRBJ1-2; D uncertain. V gave up 4 bases and J gave up 2 bases, with 17 bases separating them. CDR1 is ENHRY, CDR2 SYGVKD, per germline. CDR3 length: 16 amino acids. The DNA of the CDR3 is TGTGCCATCAGTGGAGTCCTTAAAGACGGCAACTATGGCTACACCTTC. Its translation is CAISGVLKDGNYGYTF.

The chain couples TRBV6-2 or TRBV6-3 to TRBJ2-7; possibly TRBD2 for D (5 bases). Trimming left V 7 bases short and J 4 bases short, with 23 bases between. Germline assignment: CDR1 MNHEY and CDR2 SVGEGT. The CDR3 has 16 residues. CDR3 bases: TGTGCCAGCATCCCGATGGAGCGGAGTGGGAAATACGAGCAGTACTTC. Translating it yields CASIPMERSGKYEQYF.

The chain employs TRBV6-5 and TRBJ2-4, with D maybe TRBD2 (6 bases). V shed 0 bases and J shed 2 bases, with 14 bases lying between them. CDR1 and CDR2 from the germline V gene are MNHEY and SVGAGI. The CDR3 spans 17 residues. CDR3: CASSYSNGGGSKNIQYF. The CDR3 DNA reads TGTGCCAGCAGTTACTCGAACGGGGGTGGATCCAAAAACATTCAGTACTTC.

This clonotype was recorded a few times. The CDR3 loop is CAIRIAGGTDTQYF. For the CDR3, the DNA is TGTGCCATCAGAATTGCGGGAGGCACAGATACGCAGTATTTT. This rearrangement joins TRBV10-3 to TRBJ2-3, with 7 bases fitting TRBD2. V lost 6 bases to trimming and J lost 1 base; unmatched junction nucleotides: 4. CDR1 and CDR2 (germline): ENHRY, SYGVKD. The CDR3 contains 14 residues.